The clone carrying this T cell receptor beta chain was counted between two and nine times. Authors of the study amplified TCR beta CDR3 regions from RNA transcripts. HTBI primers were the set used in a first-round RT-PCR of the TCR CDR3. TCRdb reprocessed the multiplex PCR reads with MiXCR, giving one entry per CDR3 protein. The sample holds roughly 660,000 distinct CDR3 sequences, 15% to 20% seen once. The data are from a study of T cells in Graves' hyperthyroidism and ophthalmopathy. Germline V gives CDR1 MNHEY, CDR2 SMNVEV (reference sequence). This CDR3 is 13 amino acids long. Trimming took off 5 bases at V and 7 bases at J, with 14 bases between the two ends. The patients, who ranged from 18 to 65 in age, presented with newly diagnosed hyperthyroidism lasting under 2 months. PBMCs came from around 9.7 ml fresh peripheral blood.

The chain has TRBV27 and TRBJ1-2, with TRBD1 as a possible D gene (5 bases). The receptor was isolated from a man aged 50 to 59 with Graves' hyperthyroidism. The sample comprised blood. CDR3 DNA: TGTGCCAGCAGTACAACCAGGGAATTTGGCTACACCTTC. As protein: CASSTTREFGYTF.